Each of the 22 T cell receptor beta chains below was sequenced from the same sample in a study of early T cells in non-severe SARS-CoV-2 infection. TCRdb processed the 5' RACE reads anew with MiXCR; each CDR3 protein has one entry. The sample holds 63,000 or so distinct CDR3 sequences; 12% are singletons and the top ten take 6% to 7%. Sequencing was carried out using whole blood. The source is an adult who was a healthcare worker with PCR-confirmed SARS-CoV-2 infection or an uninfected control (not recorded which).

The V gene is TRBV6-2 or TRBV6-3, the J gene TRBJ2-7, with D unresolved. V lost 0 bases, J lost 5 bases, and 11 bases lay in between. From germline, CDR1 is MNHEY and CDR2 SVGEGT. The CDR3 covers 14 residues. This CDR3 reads CASSYSLVADEQYF. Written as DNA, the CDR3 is TGTGCCAGCAGTTACTCGCTAGTGGCGGACGAGCAGTACTTC.

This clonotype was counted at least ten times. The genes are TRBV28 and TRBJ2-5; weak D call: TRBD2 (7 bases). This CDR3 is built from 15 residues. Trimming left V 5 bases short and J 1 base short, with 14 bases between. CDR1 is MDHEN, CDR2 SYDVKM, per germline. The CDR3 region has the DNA TGTGCCAGCAGTCTGGGGGGGCTAGTCCAAGAGACCCAGTACTTC. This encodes CASSLGGLVQETQYF.

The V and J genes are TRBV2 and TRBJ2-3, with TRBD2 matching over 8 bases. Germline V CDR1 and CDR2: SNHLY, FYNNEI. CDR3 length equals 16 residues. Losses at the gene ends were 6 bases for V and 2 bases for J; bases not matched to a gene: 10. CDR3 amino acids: CASSFSNGGATDTQYF. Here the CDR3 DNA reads TGTGCCAGCAGCTTTTCTAACGGGGGGGCCACAGATACGCAGTATTTT.

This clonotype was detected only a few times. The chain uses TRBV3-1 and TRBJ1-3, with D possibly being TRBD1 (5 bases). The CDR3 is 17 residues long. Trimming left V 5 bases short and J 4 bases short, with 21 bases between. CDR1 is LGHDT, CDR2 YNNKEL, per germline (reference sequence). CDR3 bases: TGTGCCAGCAGCGGCGGGGCGGTGCAGGGATCCGGAAACACCATATATTTT. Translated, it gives CASSGGAVQGSGNTIYF.

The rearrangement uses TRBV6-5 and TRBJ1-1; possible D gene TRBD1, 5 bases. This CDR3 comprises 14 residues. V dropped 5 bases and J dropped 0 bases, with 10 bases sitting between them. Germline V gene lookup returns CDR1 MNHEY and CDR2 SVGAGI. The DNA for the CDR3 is TGTGCCAGCAGTCGACAGCTGATGAACACTGAAGCTTTCTTT. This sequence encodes CASSRQLMNTEAFF.

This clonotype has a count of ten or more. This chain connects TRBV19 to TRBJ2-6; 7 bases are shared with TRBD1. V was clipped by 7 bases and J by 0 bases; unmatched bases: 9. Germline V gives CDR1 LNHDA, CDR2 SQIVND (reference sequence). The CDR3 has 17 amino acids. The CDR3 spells CASTHVTGDSGANVLTF. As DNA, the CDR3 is TGTGCCAGTACCCACGTAACAGGGGACTCTGGGGCCAACGTCCTGACTTTC. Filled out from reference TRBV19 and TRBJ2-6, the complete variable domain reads DGGITQSPKYLFRKEGQNVTLSCEQNLNHDAMYWYRQDPGQGLRLIYYSQIVNDFQKGDIAEGYSVSREKKESFPLTVTSAQKNPTAFYLCASTHVTGDSGANVLTFGAGSRLTVL.

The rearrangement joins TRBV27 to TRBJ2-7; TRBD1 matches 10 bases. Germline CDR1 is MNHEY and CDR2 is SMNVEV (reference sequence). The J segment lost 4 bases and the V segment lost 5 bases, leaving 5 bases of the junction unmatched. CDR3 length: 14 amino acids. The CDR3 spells CASSDRGRRYEQYF. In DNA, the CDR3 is TGTGCCAGCAGTGACAGGGGGCGAAGGTACGAGCAGTACTTC.

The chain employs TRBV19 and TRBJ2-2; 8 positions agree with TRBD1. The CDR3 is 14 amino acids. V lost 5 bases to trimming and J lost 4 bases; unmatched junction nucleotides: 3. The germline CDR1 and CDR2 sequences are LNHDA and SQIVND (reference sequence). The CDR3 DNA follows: TGTGCCAGTAGTTACACAGGGGGCACCGGGGAGCTGTTTTTT. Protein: CASSYTGGTGELFF.

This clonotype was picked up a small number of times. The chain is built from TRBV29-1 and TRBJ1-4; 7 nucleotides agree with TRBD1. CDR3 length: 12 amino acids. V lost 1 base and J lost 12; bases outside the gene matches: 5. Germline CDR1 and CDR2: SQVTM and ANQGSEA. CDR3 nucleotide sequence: TGCAGCGTTGAAGCGGTCAGGGGGGAACTGTTTTTT. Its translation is CSVEAVRGELFF.

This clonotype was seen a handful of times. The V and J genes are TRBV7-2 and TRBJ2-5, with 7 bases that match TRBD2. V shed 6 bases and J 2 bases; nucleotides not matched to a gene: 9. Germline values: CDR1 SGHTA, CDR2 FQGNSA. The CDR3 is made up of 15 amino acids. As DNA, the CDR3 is TGTGCCAGCAGTCCCTCTAGCGGCCTACAAGAGACCCAGTACTTC. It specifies CASSPSSGLQETQYF.

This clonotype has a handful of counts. The CDR3 spells CSVDKTGTGGRYGYTF. The CDR3 nucleotides read TGCAGCGTTGACAAAACCGGGACAGGGGGAAGATATGGCTACACCTTC. The genes are TRBV29-1 and TRBJ1-2, with 11 bases lining up with TRBD1. The CDR3 length is 16 residues. Looked up from germline, CDR1 is SQVTM and CDR2 is ANQGSEA. Trimming cost V 3 bases and J 5 bases; bases outside gene matches: 11.

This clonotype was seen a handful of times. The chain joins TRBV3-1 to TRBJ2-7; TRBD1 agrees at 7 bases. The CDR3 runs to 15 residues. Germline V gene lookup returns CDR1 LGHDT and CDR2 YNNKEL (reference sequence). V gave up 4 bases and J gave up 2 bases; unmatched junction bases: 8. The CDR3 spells CASSPGQERAYEQYF. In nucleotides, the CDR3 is TGTGCCAGCAGCCCAGGACAGGAAAGAGCCTACGAGCAGTACTTC.

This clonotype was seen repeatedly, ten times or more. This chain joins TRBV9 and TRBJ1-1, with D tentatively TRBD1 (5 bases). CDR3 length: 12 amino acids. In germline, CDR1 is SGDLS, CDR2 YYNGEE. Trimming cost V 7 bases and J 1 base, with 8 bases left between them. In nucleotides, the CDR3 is TGTGCCAGCGGGGGGTGGAACACTGAAGCTTTCTTT. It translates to CASGGWNTEAFF. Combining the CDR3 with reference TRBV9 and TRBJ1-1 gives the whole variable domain DSGVTQTPKHLITATGQRVTLRCSPRSGDLSVYWYQQSLDQGLQFLIQYYNGEERAKGNILERFSAQQFPDLHSELNLSSLELGDSALYFCASGGWNTEAFFGQGTRLTVV.

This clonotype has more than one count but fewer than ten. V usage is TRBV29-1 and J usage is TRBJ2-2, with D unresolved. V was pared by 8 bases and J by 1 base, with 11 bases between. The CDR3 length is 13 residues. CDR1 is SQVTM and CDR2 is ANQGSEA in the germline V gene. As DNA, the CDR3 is TGCAGCTCACTTTCTATGAACACCGGGGAGCTGTTTTTT. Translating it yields CSSLSMNTGELFF.

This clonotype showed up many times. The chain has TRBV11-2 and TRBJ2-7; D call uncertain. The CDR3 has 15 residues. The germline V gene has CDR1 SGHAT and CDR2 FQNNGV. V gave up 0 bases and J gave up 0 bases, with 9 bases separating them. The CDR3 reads CASSLDGKSSYEQYF. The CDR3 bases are TGTGCCAGCAGCTTAGACGGAAAGAGCTCCTACGAGCAGTACTTC.

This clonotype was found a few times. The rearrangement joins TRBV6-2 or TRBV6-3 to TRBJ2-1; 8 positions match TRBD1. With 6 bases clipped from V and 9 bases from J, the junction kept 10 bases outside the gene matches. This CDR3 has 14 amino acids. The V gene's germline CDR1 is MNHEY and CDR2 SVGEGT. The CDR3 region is CASRRDRGLGEQFF. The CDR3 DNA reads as TGTGCCAGCAGACGAGACAGGGGATTAGGTGAGCAGTTCTTC.

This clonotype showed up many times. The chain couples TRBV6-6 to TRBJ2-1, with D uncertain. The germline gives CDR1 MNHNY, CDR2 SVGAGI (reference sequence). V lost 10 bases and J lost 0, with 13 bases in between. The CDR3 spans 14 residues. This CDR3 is CATSTRRSYNEQFF. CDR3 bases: TGTGCCACCTCGACCAGGCGCTCCTACAATGAGCAGTTCTTC.

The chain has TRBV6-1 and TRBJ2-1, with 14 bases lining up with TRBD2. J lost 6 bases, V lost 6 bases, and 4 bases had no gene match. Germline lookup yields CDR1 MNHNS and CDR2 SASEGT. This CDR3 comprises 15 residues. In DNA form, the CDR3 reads TGTGCCAGCAGCGCGGGACTAGCGGGAGTCAATGAGCAGTTCTTC. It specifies CASSAGLAGVNEQFF.

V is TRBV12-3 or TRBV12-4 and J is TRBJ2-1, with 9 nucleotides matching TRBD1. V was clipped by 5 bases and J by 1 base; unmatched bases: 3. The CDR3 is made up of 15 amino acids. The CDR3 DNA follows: TGTGCCAGCAGTGGACAGGGGTCGTCCTACAATGAGCAGTTCTTC. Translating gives CASSGQGSSYNEQFF.

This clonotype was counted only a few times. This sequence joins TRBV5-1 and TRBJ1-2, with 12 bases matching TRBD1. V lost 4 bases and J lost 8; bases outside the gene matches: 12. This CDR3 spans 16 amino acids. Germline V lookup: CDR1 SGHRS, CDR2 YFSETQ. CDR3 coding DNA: TGCGCCAGCAGCCCCGACGGTTCCGGGACAGGGGGCGGCTACACCTTC. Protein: CASSPDGSGTGGGYTF.

The CDR3 DNA follows: TGTGCCAGCACGGACGGAAACACAGATACGCAGTATTTT. It translates to CASTDGNTDTQYF. The chain combines TRBV6-6 with TRBJ2-3; no definite D call. The germline V gene encodes CDR1 MNHNY and CDR2 SVGAGI (reference sequence). V shed 7 bases and J shed 2 bases, with 10 bases lying between them. CDR3 length: 13 amino acids.

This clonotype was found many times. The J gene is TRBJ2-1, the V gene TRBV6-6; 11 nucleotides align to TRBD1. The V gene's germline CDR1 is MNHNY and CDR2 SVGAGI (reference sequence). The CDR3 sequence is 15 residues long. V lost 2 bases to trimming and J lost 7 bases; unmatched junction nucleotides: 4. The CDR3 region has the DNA TGTGCCAGCAGTTACCACGGGACAGGGGGAAATGAGCAGTTCTTC. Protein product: CASSYHGTGGNEQFF.